This section outlines one TCR beta chain sequence together with its context. Its antigen is not known. The record originates from a study of cytomegalovirus exposure and HLA in healthy donors. Study conclusions and caveats: A later analysis appeared to link common viral pathogens to several of the most significant clusters. When a later analysis compared HLA-associated TCR beta chains with equally common others, the HLA-associated chains turned out to be more clonally expanded and to have lower generation probabilities. One later analysis reportedly identified an Asian-associated ancestry cluster that showed fewer N-insertions than the approximately 600-donor mean.

This CDR3 has 16 amino acids. Germline V gene data show CDR1 as SGHTS and CDR2 as YDEGEE. Trimming at V came to 0 bases and at J to 7 bases, leaving 8 bases not matched to a gene. The PCR contained 60 Vbeta and 13 Jbeta primers. Here immunoSEQ multiplex PCR was the method, and the copy in TCRdb shows in-frame clones only, minus some. The sample carries fewer than 250,000 clones, 70% to 85% recorded once. The source is a middle-aged man in good health and CMV-seropositive. Sequencing used PBMCs. This rearrangement joins TRBV5-8 to TRBJ1-5; 9 bases line up with TRBD1. CDR3 bases: TGTGCCAGCAGCTTGGGTGGGGACAGGGCAGCCCAGCCCCAGCATTTT. It yields the protein CASSLGGDRAAQPQHF.